The 18 T cell receptor beta chains in this list originate from one sample, sequenced in a study of T cell responses to AZD1222 COVID-19 vaccine. Using immunoSEQ multiplex PCR, the repertoire was profiled, and TCRdb retains in-frame clones only, with some absent. The sample holds more than 100,000 clones; 88% are singletons and the top ten take 20%. The source material was peripheral blood, sampled on day 0 of AZD1222 vaccination. The receptors shown here come from an adult in good health.

The genes are TRBV5-1 and TRBJ1-2; maybe TRBD1 (6 bases). The CDR3 sequence is 16 residues long. Germline V gives CDR1 SGHRS, CDR2 YFSETQ. V was cut by 0 bases and J by 7 bases, with 19 bases left in between. The CDR3 spells CASSLAAPGQSAGYTF. CDR3 nucleotides: TGCGCCAGCAGCTTGGCCGCCCCTGGACAGTCGGCTGGCTACACCTTC.

This clone was picked up one time. The chain carries TRBV25-1 and TRBJ1-4, with D maybe TRBD1 (5 bases). V shed 7 bases and J shed 12 bases, with 18 bases lying between them. The germline V gene encodes CDR1 MGHDK and CDR2 SYGVNS. CDR3 length: 13 residues. The CDR3 loop reads CASKDHAGGQLFF. CDR3 nucleotide sequence: TGTGCCAGCAAAGATCACGCGGGGGGTCAACTGTTTTTT.

Only a few counts were recorded for this clone. The chain carries TRBV6-5 and TRBJ2-7, with a weak D call TRBD1 (5 bases). The CDR3 covers 14 residues. CDR1 is MNHEY and CDR2 is SVGAGI in the germline V gene. V was shortened by 8 bases and J by 2 bases, with 16 bases between the two germline ends. CDR3 DNA sequence: TGTGCCAGCCAGGCAGGGTTTCCCCCCTACGAGCAGTACTTC. Its translation is CASQAGFPPYEQYF.

The chain joins TRBV28 to TRBJ1-5; no definite D call. Germline CDR1 and CDR2: MDHEN and SYDVKM. With 0 bases removed from V and 4 bases from J, the gap between germline ends came to 10 bases. CDR3 size: 15 residues. DNA for the CDR3: TGTGCCAGCAGTTTATGGGAAACGGAGAATCAGCCCCAGCATTTT. Protein sequence: CASSLWETENQPQHF. Full variable domain (remainder filled in from reference TRBV28 and TRBJ1-5): DVKVTQSSRYLVKRTGEKVFLECVQDMDHENMFWYRQDPGLGLRLIYFSYDVKMKEKGDIPEGYSVSREKKERFSLILESASTNQTSMYLCASSLWETENQPQHFGDGTRLSIL.

The chain is built from TRBV28 and TRBJ1-1; D is possibly TRBD1 (6 bases). Germline V lookup: CDR1 MDHEN, CDR2 SYDVKM. V was cut by 4 bases and J by 4 bases, with 7 bases left in between. This CDR3 has 12 residues. The CDR3 DNA is TGTGCCAGCAGTTCAGGGGTCACTGAAGCTTTCTTT. Residues: CASSSGVTEAFF.

This chain joins TRBV19 and TRBJ1-2; 9 nucleotides align to TRBD1. Germline CDR1 LNHDA, CDR2 SQIVND (reference sequence). The CDR3 is 13 residues long. V lost 4 bases and J lost 6; bases outside the gene matches: 3. The CDR3 DNA reads TGTGCCAGTAGTAGAGGGGACAGGGATGGCTACACCTTC. Translated: CASSRGDRDGYTF. Full variable domain (remainder filled in from reference TRBV19 and TRBJ1-2): DGGITQSPKYLFRKEGQNVTLSCEQNLNHDAMYWYRQDPGQGLRLIYYSQIVNDFQKGDIAEGYSVSREKKESFPLTVTSAQKNPTAFYLCASSRGDRDGYTFGSGTRLTVV.

The chain links TRBV4-3 to TRBJ1-3; no firm D call. CDR1 and CDR2 (germline): LGHNA, YSLEER. The CDR3 extends over 16 amino acids. V was trimmed by 3 bases and J by 3 bases, leaving 15 bases between them. CDR3 in amino acids: CASSQSAGGIGNTIYF. DNA for the CDR3: TGCGCCAGCAGCCAGTCGGCAGGTGGAATTGGAAACACCATATATTTT.

The rearrangement uses TRBV6-2 or TRBV6-3 and TRBJ1-1; the D gene is possibly TRBD1 (5 bases). Trimming pared 3 bases from V and 0 bases from J, leaving 11 bases between. This CDR3 is 15 amino acids long. The germline gives CDR1 MNHEY, CDR2 SVGEGT. The CDR3 DNA sequence: TGTGCCAGCAGTTATATGGGGACTTTGAACACTGAAGCTTTCTTT. It specifies CASSYMGTLNTEAFF.

V is TRBV19 and J is TRBJ1-5, with D unclear. Germline CDR1 and CDR2: LNHDA and SQIVND (reference sequence). V shed 9 bases and J shed 0 bases, with 18 bases lying between them. This CDR3 region has 16 residues. DNA for the CDR3: TGTGCCAGGAGGCGGGCCCGTCCCTTTAGCAATCAGCCCCAGCATTTT. It yields the protein CARRRARPFSNQPQHF. The full variable domain, its missing parts supplied by reference TRBV19 and TRBJ1-5, is DGGITQSPKYLFRKEGQNVTLSCEQNLNHDAMYWYRQDPGQGLRLIYYSQIVNDFQKGDIAEGYSVSREKKESFPLTVTSAQKNPTAFYLCARRRARPFSNQPQHFGDGTRLSIL.

The chain carries TRBV23-1 and TRBJ1-4; D may be TRBD1 (6 bases). TRBV23-1 is recorded as an ORF, its role being uncertain. The V gene lost 10 bases and the J gene lost 1 base, with 22 bases spanning the gap. The CDR3 loop spans 17 amino acids. The CDR3 loop is CATPKTGKKITNEKLFF. DNA for the CDR3: TGCGCCACCCCCAAGACAGGAAAGAAGATAACTAATGAAAAACTGTTTTTT.

The chain is built from TRBV9 and TRBJ1-4; tentative D call: TRBD1 (6 bases). Trimming removed 7 bases at V and 4 bases at J, with 17 bases between. CDR3 length: 15 amino acids. Per the germline V gene, CDR1 is SGDLS and CDR2 is YYNGEE. In nucleotides, the CDR3 is TGTGCCAGCGGGGACACGGGCAGCGTTAATGAAAAACTGTTTTTT. Translated: CASGDTGSVNEKLFF.

The chain links TRBV3-1 (or the pseudogene TRBV3-2) to TRBJ2-7, with a tentative D call TRBD1 (5 bases). Germline V gene lookup returns CDR1 LGHDT and CDR2 YNNKEL (reference sequence). This CDR3 contains 12 residues. The germline V and J ends were trimmed by 4 bases and 4 bases, with 8 bases remaining between them. The CDR3 protein is CASSRQGYEQYF. CDR3 sequence (DNA): TGTGCCAGCAGCCGCCAGGGTTACGAGCAGTACTTC.

This rearrangement joins TRBV27 to TRBJ1-1; D call uncertain. Germline CDR1 reads MNHEY; CDR2 reads SMNVEV (reference sequence). The CDR3 extends over 15 amino acids. Trimming removed 5 bases from V and 0 bases from J, with 13 bases in between. In nucleotides, the CDR3 is TGTGCCAGCAGTCCCAATGTAGGGATGAACACTGAAGCTTTCTTT. It is translated as CASSPNVGMNTEAFF.

This clone was seen once. V and J are TRBV2 and TRBJ1-4; unclear D gene. The germline CDR1 and CDR2 sequences are SNHLY and FYNNEI. The CDR3 has 12 residues. V lost 6 bases, J lost 5 bases, and 7 bases lay in between. The CDR3 is CASRSANEKLFF. The CDR3 DNA reads as TGTGCCAGCAGGTCCGCCAATGAAAAACTGTTTTTT.

The chain has TRBV30 and TRBJ1-2; unclear D gene. The CDR3 length is 13 residues. Between the trimmed V and J ends, which lost 2 bases and 8 bases, there was a span of 15 bases. In germline, CDR1 is GTSNPN, CDR2 SVGIG (reference sequence). The DNA of the CDR3 is TGTGCCTGGAGTCGGTCAGGTCCCAGGGGCTACACCTTC. This translates into CAWSRSGPRGYTF. Full variable domain (rest looked up from reference TRBV30 and TRBJ1-2): SQTIHQWPATLVQPVGSPLSLECTVEGTSNPNLYWYRQAAGRGLQLLFYSVGIGQISSEVPQNLSASRPQDRQFILSSKKLLLSDSGFYLCAWSRSGPRGYTFGSGTRLTVV.

The rearrangement joins TRBV5-1 to TRBJ2-3; possibly TRBD2 for D (5 bases). The CDR3 extends over 13 amino acids. In germline, CDR1 is SGHRS, CDR2 YFSETQ. The V and J ends lost 5 bases and 1 base respectively, with 8 bases between them. DNA for the CDR3: TGCGCCAGCAGTTGGCGGGGCACAGATACGCAGTATTTT. It specifies CASSWRGTDTQYF.

The chain couples TRBV19 to TRBJ1-1; TRBD1 might be the D (5 bases). The length of the CDR3 is 15 residues. V was shortened by 6 bases and J by 4 bases, with 18 bases between the two germline ends. From germline, CDR1 is LNHDA and CDR2 SQIVND (reference sequence). CDR3 residues: CASSLLSGGTTEAFF. The CDR3, as DNA: TGTGCCAGTAGCCTGCTTTCGGGGGGGACCACTGAAGCTTTCTTT.

This clone was detected once. The chain recombines TRBV5-8 with TRBJ1-6, with 10 bases matching TRBD1. The V gene end was trimmed by 0 bases and the J gene end by 10 bases; junction bases not matched to a gene: 7. CDR3 length equals 16 residues. The germline gives CDR1 SGHTS, CDR2 YDEGEE. The CDR3 protein is CASSLGGATGGSPLHF. The CDR3 DNA reads TGTGCCAGCAGCTTGGGAGGGGCGACAGGGGGCTCACCCCTCCACTTT.